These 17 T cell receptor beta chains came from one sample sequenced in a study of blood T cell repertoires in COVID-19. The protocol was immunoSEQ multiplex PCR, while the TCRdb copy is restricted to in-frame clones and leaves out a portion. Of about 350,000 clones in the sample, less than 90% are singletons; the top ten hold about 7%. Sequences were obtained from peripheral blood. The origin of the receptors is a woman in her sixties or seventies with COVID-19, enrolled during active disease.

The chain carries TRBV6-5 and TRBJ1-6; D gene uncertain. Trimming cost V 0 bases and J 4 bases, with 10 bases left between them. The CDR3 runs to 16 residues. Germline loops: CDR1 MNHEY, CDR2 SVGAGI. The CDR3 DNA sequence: TGTGCCAGCAGTTACTCGATATACAGTTATAATTCACCCCTCCACTTT. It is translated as CASSYSIYSYNSPLHF.

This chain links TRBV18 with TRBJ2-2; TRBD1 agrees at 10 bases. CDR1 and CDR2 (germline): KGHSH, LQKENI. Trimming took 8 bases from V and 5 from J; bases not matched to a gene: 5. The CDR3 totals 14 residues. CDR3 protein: CASPPGQGTGELFF. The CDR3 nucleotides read TGTGCCAGCCCTCCGGGACAGGGGACCGGGGAGCTGTTTTTT.

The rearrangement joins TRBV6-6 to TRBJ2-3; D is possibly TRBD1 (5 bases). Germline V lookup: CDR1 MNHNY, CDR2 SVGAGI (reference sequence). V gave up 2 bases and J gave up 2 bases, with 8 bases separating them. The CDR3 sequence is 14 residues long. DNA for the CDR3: TGTGCCAGCAGTTACAGGGGTAACACAGATACGCAGTATTTT. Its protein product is CASSYRGNTDTQYF.

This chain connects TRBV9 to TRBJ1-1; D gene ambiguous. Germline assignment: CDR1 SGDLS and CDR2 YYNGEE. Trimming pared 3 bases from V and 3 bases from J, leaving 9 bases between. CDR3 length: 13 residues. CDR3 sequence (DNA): TGTGCCAGCAGCGGCACCACGGACACTGAAGCTTTCTTT. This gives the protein CASSGTTDTEAFF.

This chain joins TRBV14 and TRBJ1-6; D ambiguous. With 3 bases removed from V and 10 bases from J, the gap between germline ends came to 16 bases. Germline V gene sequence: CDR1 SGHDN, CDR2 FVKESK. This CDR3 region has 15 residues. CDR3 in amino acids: CASSQRAAGWSPLHF. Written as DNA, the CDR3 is TGTGCCAGCAGCCAGCGGGCCGCCGGCTGGTCACCCCTCCACTTT.

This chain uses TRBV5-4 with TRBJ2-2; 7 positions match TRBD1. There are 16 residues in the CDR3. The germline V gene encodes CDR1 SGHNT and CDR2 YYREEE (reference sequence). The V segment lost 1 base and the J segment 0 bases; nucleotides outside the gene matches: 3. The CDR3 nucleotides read TGTGCCAGCAGCTTGTCCGGGACAGCGAACACCGGGGAGCTGTTTTTT. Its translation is CASSLSGTANTGELFF. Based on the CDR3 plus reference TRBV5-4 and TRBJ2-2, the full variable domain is ETGVTQSPTHLIKTRGQQVTLRCSSQSGHNTVSWYQQALGQGPQFIFQYYREEENGRGNFPPRFSGLQFPNYSSELNVNALELDDSALYLCASSLSGTANTGELFFGEGSRLTVL.

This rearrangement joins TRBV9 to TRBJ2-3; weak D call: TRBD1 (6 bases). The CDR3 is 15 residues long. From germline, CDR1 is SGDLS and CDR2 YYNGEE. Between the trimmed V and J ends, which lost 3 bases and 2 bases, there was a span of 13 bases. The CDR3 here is CASSAATGNTDTQYF. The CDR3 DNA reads TGTGCCAGCAGCGCCGCGACAGGAAACACAGATACGCAGTATTTT.

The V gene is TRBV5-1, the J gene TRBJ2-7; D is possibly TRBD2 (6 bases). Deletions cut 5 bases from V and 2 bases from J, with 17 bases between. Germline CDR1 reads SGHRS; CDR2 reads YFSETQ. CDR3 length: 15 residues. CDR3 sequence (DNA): TGCGCCAGCAGAACCGGGACGTCGGGAGCCTACGAGCAGTACTTC. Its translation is CASRTGTSGAYEQYF.

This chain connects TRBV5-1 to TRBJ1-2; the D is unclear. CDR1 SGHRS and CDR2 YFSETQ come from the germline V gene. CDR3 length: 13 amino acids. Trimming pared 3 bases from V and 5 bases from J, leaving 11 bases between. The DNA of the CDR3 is TGCGCCAGCAGCTATACATCGAAATATGGCTACACCTTC. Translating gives CASSYTSKYGYTF.

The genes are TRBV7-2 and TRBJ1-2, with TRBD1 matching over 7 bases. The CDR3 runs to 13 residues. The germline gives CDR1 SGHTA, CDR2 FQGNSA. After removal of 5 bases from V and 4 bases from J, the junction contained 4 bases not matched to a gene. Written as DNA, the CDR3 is TGTGCCAGCAGCCGGGACAGAAGCTATGGCTACACCTTC. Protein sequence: CASSRDRSYGYTF. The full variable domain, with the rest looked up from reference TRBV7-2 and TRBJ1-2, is GAGVSQSPSNKVTEKGKDVELRCDPISGHTALYWYRQSLGQGLEFLIYFQGNSAPDKSGLPSDRFSAERTGGSVSTLTIQRTQQEDSAVYLCASSRDRSYGYTFGSGTRLTVV.

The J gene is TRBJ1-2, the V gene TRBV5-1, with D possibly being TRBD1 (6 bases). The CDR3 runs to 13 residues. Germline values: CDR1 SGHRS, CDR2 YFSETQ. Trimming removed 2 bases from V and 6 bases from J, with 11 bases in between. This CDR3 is CASSFLGADGYTF. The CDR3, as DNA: TGCGCCAGCAGCTTTTTGGGGGCGGATGGCTACACCTTC.

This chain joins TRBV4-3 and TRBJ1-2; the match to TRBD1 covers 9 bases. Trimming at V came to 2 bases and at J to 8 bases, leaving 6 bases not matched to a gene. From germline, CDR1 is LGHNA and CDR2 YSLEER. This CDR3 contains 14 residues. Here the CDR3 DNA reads TGCGCCAGCAGCCAACCGGGACAGGGAGTCGGCTACACCTTC. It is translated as CASSQPGQGVGYTF.

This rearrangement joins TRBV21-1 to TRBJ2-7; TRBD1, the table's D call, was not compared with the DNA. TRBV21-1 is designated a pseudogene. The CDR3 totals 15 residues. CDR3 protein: CASSKGAPSSYEQYF. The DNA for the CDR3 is TGTGCCAGCAGCAAAGGGGCACCCAGCTCCTACGAGCAGTACTTC.

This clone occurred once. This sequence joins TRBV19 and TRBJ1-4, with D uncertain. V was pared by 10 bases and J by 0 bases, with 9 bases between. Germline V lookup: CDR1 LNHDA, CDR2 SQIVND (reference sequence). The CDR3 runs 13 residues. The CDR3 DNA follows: TGTGCCACTCTCAGGACAACTAATGAAAAACTGTTTTTT. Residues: CATLRTTNEKLFF.

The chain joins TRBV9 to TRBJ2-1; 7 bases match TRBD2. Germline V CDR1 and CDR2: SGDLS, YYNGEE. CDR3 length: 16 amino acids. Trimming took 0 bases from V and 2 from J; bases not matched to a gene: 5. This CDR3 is CASSVVGGDAYNEQFF. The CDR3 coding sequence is TGTGCCAGCAGCGTAGTGGGGGGGGACGCCTACAATGAGCAGTTCTTC.

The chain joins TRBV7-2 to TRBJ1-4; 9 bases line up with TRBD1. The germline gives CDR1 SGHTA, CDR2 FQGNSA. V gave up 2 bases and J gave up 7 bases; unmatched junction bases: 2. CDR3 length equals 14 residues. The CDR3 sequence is CASSLRTGVEKLFF. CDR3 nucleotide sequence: TGTGCCAGCAGCTTACGGACAGGGGTTGAAAAACTGTTTTTT.

The CDR3 DNA sequence: TGTGCCAGCAGCTCAAAACCGGGACAGGGGGATCAGGGCGGGGAGCTGTTTTTT. Translated, it gives CASSSKPGQGDQGGELFF. The rearrangement links TRBV9 to TRBJ2-2; TRBD1 matches 11 bases. The CDR3 contains 18 residues. From germline, CDR1 is SGDLS and CDR2 YYNGEE. J was trimmed by 7 bases and V by 4 bases; bases with no gene match: 15.